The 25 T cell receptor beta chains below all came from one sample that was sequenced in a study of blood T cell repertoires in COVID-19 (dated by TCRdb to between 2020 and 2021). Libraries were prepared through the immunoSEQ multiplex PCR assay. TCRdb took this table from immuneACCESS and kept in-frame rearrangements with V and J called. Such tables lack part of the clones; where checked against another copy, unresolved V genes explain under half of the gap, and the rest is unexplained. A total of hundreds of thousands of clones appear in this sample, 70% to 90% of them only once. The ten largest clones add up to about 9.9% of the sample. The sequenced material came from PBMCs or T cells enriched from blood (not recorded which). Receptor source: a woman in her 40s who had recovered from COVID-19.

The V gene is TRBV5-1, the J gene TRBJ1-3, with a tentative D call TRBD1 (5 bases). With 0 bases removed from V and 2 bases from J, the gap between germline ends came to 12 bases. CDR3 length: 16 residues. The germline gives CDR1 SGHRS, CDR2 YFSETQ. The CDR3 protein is CASSLAAGSTGNTIYF. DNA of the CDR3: TGCGCCAGCAGCTTGGCCGCAGGGTCAACTGGAAACACCATATATTTT. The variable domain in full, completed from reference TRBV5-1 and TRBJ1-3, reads KAGVTQTPRYLIKTRGQQVTLSCSPISGHRSVSWYQQTPGQGLQFLFEYFSETQRNKGNFPGRFSGRQFSNSRSEMNVSTLELGDSALYLCASSLAAGSTGNTIYFGEGSWLTVV.

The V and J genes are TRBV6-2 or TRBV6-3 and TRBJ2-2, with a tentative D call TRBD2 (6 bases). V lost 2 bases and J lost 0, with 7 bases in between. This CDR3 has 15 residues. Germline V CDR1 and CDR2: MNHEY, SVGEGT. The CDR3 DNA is TGTGCCAGCAGTTACGGGGGGACGAACACCGGGGAGCTGTTTTTT. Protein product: CASSYGGTNTGELFF.

DNA for the CDR3: TGCGCCAGCAGCTGGGAGGGCGGAGGAAACACCATATATTTT. As protein: CASSWEGGGNTIYF. This rearrangement joins TRBV5-1 to TRBJ1-3; D uncertain. The germline V gene has CDR1 SGHRS and CDR2 YFSETQ. Trimming pared 3 bases from V and 4 bases from J, leaving 11 bases between. The CDR3 is 14 residues long.

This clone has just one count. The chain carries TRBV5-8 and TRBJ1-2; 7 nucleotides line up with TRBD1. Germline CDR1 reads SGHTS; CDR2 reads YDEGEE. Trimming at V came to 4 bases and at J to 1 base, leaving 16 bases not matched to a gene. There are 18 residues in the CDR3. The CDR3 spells CASSLHRGLGGGNYGYTF. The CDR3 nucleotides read TGTGCCAGCAGCCTCCACAGGGGACTAGGTGGGGGTAACTATGGCTACACCTTC.

The CDR3 spells CASSQGLGGDEQYF. The CDR3 nucleotides read TGTGCCAGCAGCCAGGGACTAGGGGGCGACGAGCAGTACTTC. This chain joins TRBV11-3 and TRBJ2-7, with a weak D call TRBD2 (8 bases). Trimming pared 5 bases from V and 5 bases from J, leaving 16 bases between. The CDR3 is 14 amino acids. Germline V gene data show CDR1 as SGHNT and CDR2 as YENEEA.

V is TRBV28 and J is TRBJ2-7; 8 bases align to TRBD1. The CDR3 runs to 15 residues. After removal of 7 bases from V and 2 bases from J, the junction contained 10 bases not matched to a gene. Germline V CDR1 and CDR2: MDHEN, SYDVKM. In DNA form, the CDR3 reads TGTGCCAGCACCCTGACCGGGACAGGCGCCTACGAGCAGTACTTC. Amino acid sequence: CASTLTGTGAYEQYF.

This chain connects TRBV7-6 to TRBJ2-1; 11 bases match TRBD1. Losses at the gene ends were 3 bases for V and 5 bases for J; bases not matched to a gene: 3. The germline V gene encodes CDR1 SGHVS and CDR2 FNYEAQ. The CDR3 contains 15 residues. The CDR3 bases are TGTGCCAGCAGCTTGCCGGGACAGGGGGACAATGAGCAGTTCTTC. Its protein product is CASSLPGQGDNEQFF.

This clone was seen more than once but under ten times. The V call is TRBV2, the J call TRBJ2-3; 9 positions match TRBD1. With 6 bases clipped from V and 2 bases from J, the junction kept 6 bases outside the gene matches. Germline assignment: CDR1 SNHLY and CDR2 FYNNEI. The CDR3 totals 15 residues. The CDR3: CASSPDRGYTDTQYF. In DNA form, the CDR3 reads TGTGCCAGCAGCCCCGACAGGGGGTACACAGATACGCAGTATTTT.

The CDR3 protein is CATSDNKYEQFF. The DNA for the CDR3 is TGTGCCACCAGTGACAACAAATATGAGCAGTTCTTC. The chain couples TRBV24-1 to TRBJ2-1; no firm D call. CDR3 length: 12 amino acids. Trimming cost V 4 bases and J 8 bases, with 8 bases left between them. CDR1 and CDR2 from the germline V gene are KGHDR and SFDVKD.

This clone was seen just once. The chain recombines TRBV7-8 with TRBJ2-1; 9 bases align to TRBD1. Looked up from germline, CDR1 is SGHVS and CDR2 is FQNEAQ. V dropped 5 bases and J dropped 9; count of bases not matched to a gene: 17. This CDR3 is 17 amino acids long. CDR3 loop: CASSPSGGTGSVGEQFF. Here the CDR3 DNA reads TGTGCCAGCAGCCCCTCCGGTGGGACAGGGTCTGTCGGTGAGCAGTTCTTC.

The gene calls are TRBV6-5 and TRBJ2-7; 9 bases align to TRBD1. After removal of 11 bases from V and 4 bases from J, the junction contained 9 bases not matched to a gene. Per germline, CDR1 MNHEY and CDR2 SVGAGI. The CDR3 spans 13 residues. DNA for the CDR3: TGTGCCGTCGTTGGACAGGGGCCTTACGAGCAGTACTTC. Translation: CAVVGQGPYEQYF.

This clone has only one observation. The CDR3 region has the DNA TGTGCCAGCAGGGCAGGGTATAGCAATCAGCCCCAGCATTTT. It encodes CASRAGYSNQPQHF. V is TRBV5-8 and J is TRBJ1-5, with a weak D call TRBD1 (5 bases). This CDR3 spans 14 amino acids. Trimming stripped 5 bases from V and 0 bases from J, with 9 bases between. Germline loops: CDR1 SGHTS, CDR2 YDEGEE.

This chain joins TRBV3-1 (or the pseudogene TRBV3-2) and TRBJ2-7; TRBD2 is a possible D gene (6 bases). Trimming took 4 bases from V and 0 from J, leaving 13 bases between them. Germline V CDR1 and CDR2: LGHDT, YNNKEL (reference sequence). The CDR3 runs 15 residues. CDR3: CASSPISGSSYEQYF. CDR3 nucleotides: TGTGCCAGCAGCCCCATTTCCGGGAGCTCCTACGAGCAGTACTTC.

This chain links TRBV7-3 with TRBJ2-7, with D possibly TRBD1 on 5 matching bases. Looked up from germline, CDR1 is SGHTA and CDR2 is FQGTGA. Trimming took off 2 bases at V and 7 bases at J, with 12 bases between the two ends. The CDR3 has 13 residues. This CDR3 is CASSLWTSTEQYF. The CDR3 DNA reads TGTGCCAGCAGCTTATGGACATCTACGGAGCAGTACTTC.

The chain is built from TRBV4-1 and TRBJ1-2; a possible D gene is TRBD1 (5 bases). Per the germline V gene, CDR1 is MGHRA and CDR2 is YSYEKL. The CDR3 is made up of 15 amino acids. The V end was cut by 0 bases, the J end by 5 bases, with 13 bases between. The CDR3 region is CASSQEGLRGYGYTF. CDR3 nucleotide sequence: TGCGCCAGCAGCCAAGAGGGCCTTCGGGGGTATGGCTACACCTTC.

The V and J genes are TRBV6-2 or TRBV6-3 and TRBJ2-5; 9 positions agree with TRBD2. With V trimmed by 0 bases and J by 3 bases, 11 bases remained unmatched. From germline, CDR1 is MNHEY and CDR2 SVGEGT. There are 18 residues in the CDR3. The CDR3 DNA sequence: TGTGCCAGCAGTTACTCGATGGTAATAGCGGGAGCAGAAGAGACCCAGTACTTC. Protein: CASSYSMVIAGAEETQYF.

The CDR3 nucleotides read TGTGCCAGCAGCCAGGGACTAGTACGCAATGAGCAGTTCTTC. It encodes CASSQGLVRNEQFF. The chain combines TRBV7-3 with TRBJ2-1, with 8 nucleotides matching TRBD2. This CDR3 comprises 14 residues. CDR1 is SGHTA, CDR2 FQGTGA, per germline. Germline trimming cut 5 bases from V and 6 bases from J; bases unmatched to any gene: 6.

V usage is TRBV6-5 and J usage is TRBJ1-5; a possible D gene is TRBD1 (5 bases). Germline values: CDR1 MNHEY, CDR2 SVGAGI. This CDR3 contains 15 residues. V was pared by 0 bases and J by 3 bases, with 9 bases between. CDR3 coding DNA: TGTGCCAGCAGTTACTCGAGCAGGGACAATCAGCCCCAGCATTTT. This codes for CASSYSSRDNQPQHF.

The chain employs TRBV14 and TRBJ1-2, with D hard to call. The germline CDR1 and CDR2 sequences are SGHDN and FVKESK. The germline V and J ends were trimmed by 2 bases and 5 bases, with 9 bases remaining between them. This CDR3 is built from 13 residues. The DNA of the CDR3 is TGTGCCAGCAGCCAATCGAACAGTTATGGCTACACCTTC. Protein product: CASSQSNSYGYTF.

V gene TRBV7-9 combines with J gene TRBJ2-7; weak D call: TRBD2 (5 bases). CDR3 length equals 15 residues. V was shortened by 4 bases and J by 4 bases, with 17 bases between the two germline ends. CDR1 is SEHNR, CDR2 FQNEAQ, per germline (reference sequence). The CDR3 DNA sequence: TGTGCCAGCAGCTCCCCGCCGGACTCCGAATACGAGCAGTACTTC. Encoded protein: CASSSPPDSEYEQYF.

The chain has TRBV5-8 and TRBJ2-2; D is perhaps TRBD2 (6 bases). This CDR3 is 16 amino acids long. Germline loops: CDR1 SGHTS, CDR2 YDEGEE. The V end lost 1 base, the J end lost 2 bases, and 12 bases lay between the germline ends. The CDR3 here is CASSLRVAANTGELFF. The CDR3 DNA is TGTGCCAGCAGCTTGAGGGTAGCGGCTAACACCGGGGAGCTGTTTTTT.

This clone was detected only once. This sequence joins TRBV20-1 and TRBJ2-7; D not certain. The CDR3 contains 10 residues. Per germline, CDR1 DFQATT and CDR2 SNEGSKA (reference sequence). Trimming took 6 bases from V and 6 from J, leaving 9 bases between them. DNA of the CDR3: TGCAGTGCCGGAAGCGCCGAGCAGTACTTC. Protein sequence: CSAGSAEQYF.

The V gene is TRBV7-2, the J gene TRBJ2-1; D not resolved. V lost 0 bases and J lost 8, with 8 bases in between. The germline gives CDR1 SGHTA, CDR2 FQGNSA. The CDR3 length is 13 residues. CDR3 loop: CASSLAGTHEQFF. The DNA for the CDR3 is TGTGCCAGCAGCTTAGCGGGCACACATGAGCAGTTCTTC.

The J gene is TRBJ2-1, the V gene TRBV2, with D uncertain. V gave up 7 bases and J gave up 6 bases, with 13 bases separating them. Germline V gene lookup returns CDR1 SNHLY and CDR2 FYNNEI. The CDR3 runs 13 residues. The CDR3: CASNSRNGNEQFF. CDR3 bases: TGTGCCAGCAATTCCAGGAACGGCAATGAGCAGTTCTTC.

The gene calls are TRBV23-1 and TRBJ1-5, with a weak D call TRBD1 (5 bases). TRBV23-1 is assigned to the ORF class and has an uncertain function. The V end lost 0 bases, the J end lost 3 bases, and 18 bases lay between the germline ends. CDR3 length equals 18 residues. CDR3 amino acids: CASSQSRERGSPNQPQHF. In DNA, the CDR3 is TGCGCCAGCAGTCAATCAAGGGAACGGGGGTCGCCCAATCAGCCCCAGCATTTT.